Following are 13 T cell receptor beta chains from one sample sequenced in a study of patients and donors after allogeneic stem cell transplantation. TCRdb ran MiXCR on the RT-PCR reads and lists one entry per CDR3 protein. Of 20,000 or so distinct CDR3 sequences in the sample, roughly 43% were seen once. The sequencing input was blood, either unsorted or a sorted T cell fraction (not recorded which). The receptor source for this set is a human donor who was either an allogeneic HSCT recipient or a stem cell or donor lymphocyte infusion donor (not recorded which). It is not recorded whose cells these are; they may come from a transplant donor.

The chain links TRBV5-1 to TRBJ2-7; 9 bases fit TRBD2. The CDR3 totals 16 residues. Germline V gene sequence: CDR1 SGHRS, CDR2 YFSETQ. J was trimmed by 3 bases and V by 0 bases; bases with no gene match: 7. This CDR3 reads CASSLESGGSNYEQYF. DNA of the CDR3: TGCGCCAGCAGCTTGGAAAGCGGGGGGTCAAACTACGAGCAGTACTTC. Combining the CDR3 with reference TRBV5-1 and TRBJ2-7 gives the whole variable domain KAGVTQTPRYLIKTRGQQVTLSCSPISGHRSVSWYQQTPGQGLQFLFEYFSETQRNKGNFPGRFSGRQFSNSRSEMNVSTLELGDSALYLCASSLESGGSNYEQYFGPGTRLTVT.

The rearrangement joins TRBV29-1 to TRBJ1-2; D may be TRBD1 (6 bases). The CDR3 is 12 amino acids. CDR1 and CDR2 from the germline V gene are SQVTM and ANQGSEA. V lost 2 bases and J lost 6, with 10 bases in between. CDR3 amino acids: CSVEYGGDGYTF. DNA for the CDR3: TGCAGCGTTGAATACGGGGGCGATGGCTACACCTTC.

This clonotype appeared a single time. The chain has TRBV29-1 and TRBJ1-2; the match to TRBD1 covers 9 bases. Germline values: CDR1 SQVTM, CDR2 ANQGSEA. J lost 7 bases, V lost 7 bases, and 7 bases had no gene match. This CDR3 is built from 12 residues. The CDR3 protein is CSATQGAPGYTF. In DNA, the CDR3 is TGCAGCGCTACACAGGGGGCGCCTGGCTACACCTTC.

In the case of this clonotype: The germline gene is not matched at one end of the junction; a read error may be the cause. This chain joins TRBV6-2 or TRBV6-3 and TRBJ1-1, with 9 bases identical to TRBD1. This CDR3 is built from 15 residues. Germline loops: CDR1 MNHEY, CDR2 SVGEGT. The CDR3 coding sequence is TGTGCCAGCAGTCCAGCTCCCGGGACAGGGCTCGAGGTAATCTTT. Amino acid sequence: CASSPAPGTGLEVIF.

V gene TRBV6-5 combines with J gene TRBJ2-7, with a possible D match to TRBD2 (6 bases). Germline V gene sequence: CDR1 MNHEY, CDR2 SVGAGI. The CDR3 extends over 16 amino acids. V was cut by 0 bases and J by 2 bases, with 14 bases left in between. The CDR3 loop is CASSYSIGLSAYEQYF. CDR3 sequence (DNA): TGTGCCAGCAGTTACTCGATTGGACTATCGGCCTACGAGCAGTACTTC.

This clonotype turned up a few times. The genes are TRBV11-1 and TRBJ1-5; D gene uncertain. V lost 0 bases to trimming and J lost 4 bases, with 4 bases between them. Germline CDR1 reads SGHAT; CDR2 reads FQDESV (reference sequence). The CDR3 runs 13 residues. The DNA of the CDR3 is TGTGCCAGCAGCTTAGCGGAGAATCAGCCCCAGCATTTT. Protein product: CASSLAENQPQHF.

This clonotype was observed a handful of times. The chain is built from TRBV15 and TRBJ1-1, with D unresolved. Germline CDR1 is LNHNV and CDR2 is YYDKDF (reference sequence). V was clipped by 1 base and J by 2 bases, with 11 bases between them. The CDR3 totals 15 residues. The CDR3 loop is CATSRGQAGNTEAFF. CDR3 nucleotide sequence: TGTGCCACCAGCAGAGGTCAGGCTGGCAACACTGAAGCTTTCTTT.

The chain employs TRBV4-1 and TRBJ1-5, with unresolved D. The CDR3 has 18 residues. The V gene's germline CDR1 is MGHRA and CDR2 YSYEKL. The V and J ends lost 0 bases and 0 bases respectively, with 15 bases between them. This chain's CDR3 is CASSQDLPKMNSNQPQHF. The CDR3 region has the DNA TGCGCCAGCAGCCAAGATCTGCCGAAGATGAATAGCAATCAGCCCCAGCATTTT.

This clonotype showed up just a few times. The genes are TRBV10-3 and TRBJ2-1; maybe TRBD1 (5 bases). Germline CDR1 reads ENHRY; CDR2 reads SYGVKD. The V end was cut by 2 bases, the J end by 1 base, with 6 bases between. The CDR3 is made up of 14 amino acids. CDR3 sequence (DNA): TGTGCCATCAGTGAGGCAGGGTCCTACAATGAGCAGTTCTTC. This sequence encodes CAISEAGSYNEQFF.

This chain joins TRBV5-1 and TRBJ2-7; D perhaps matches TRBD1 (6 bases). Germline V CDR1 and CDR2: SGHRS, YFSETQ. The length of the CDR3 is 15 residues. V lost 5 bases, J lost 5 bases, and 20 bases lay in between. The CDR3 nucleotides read TGCGCCAGCAGGCCGGGACACCAAAGGACCCACGAGCAGTACTTC. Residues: CASRPGHQRTHEQYF.

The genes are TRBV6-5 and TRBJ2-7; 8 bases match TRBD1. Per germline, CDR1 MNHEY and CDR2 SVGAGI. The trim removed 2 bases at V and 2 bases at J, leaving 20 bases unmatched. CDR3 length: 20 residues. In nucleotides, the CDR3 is TGTGCCAGCAGTTACCGACCGCCGGGACAGGCTGCGAAGGAACCCTACGAGCAGTACTTC. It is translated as CASSYRPPGQAAKEPYEQYF.

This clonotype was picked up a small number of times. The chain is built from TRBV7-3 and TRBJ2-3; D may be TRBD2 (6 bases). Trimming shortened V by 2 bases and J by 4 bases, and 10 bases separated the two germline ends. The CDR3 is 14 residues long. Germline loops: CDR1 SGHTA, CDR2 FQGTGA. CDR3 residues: CASSLDGGADTQYF. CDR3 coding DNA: TGTGCCAGCAGCTTAGACGGGGGAGCAGATACGCAGTATTTT.

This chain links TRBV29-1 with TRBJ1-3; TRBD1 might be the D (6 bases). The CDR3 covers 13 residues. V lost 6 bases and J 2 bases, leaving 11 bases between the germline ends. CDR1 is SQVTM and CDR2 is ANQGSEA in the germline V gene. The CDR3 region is CSVWEGAGNTIYF. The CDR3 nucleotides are TGCAGCGTCTGGGAGGGGGCTGGAAACACCATATATTTT. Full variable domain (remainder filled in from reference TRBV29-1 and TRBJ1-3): SAVISQKPSRDICQRGTSLTIQCQVDSQVTMMFWYRQQPGQSLTLIATANQGSEATYESGFVIDKFPISRPNLTFSTLTVSNMSPEDSSIYLCSVWEGAGNTIYFGEGSWLTVV.